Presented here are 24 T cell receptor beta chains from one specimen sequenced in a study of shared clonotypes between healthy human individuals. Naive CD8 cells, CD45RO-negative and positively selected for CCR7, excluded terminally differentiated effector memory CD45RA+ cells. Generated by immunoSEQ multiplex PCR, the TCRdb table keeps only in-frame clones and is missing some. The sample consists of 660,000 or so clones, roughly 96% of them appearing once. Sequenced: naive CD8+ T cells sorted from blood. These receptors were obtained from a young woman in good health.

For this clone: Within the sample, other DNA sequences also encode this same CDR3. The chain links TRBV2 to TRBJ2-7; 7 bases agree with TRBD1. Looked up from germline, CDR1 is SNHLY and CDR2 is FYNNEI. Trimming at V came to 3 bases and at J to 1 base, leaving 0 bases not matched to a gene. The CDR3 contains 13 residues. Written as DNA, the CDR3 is TGTGCCAGCAGTGACAGGGGGTCCTACGAGCAGTACTTC. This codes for CASSDRGSYEQYF.

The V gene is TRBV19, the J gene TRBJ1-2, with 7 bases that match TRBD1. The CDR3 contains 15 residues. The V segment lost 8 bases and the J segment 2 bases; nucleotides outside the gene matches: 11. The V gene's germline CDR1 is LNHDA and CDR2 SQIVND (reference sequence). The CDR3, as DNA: TGTGCCAGTCCCGTCGGGGGACAGATAAACTATGGCTACACCTTC. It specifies CASPVGGQINYGYTF.

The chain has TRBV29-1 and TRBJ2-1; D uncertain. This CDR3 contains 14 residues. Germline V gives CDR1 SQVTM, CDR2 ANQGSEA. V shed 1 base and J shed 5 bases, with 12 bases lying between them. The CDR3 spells CSVEGRLDDNEQFF. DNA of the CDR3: TGCAGCGTTGAAGGACGCCTAGATGACAATGAGCAGTTCTTC.

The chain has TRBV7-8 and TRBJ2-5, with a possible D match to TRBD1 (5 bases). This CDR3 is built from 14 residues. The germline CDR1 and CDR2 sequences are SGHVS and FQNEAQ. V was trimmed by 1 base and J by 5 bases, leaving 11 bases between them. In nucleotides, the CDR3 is TGTGCCAGCAGCTTAGGGGTGGGGCGGGAGACCCAGTACTTC. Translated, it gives CASSLGVGRETQYF.

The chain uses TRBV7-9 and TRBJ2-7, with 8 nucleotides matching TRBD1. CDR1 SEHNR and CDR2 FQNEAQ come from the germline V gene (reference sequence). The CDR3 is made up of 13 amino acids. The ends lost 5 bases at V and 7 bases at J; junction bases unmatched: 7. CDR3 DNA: TGTGCCAGCAGCGCGGACAGGGATGGGGAGCAGTACTTC. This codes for CASSADRDGEQYF.

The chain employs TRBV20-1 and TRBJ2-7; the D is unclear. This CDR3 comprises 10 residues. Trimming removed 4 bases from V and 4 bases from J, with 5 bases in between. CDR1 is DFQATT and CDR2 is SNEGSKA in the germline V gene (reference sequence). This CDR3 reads CSAKTYEQYF. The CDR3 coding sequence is TGCAGTGCTAAGACGTACGAGCAGTACTTC.

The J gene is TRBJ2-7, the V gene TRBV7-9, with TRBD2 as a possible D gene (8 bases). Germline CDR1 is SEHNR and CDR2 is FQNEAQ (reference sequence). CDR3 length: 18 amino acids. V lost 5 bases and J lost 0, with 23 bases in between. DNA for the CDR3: TGTGCCAGCAGCCCTACCCTCACGACAGGGACTAGCTCCTACGAGCAGTACTTC. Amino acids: CASSPTLTTGTSSYEQYF.

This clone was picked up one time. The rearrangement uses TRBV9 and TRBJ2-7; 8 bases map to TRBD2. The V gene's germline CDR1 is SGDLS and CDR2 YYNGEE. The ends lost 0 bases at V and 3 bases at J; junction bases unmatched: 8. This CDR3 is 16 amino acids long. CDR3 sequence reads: CASSVGGAGGHYEQYF. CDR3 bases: TGTGCCAGCAGCGTAGGCGGGGCGGGAGGCCACTACGAGCAGTACTTC.

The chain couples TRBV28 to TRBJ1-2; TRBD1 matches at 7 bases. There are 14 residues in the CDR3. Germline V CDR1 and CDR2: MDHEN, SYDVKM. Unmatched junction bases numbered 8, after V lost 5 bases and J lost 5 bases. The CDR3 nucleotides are TGTGCCAGCAGTACACCGGACAGGTATTATGGCTACACCTTC. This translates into CASSTPDRYYGYTF.

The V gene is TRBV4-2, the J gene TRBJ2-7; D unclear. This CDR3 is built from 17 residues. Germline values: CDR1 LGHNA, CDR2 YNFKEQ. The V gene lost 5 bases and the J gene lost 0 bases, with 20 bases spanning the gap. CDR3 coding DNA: TGTGCCAGCAGCGTGACACCCCAGACGGAGTCCTCCTACGAGCAGTACTTC. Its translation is CASSVTPQTESSYEQYF.

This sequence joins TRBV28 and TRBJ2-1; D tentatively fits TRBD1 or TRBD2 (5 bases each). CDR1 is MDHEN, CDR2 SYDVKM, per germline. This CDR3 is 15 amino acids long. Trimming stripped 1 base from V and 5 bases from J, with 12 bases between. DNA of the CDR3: TGTGCCAGCAGTTTATTTGGGACCCCACACAATGAGCAGTTCTTC. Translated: CASSLFGTPHNEQFF. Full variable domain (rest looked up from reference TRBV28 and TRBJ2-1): DVKVTQSSRYLVKRTGEKVFLECVQDMDHENMFWYRQDPGLGLRLIYFSYDVKMKEKGDIPEGYSVSREKKERFSLILESASTNQTSMYLCASSLFGTPHNEQFFGPGTRLTVL.

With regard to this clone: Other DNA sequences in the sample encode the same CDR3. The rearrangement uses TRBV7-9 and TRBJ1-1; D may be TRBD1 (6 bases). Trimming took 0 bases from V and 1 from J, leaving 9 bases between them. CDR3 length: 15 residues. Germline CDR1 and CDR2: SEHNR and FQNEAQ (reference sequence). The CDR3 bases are TGTGCCAGCAGCTTAGCGCTGGGACAGAACACTGAAGCTTTCTTT. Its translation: CASSLALGQNTEAFF. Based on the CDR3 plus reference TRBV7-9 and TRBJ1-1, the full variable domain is DTGVSQNPRHKITKRGQNVTFRCDPISEHNRLYWYRQTLGQGPEFLTYFQNEAQLEKSRLLSDRFSAERPKGSFSTLEIQRTEQGDSAMYLCASSLALGQNTEAFFGQGTRLTVV.

CDR3 sequence reads: CASSMRTGRTEAFF. The DNA for the CDR3 is TGTGCCAGTAGTATGAGAACAGGTCGTACTGAAGCTTTCTTT. The chain is built from TRBV19 and TRBJ1-1; tentative D call: TRBD1 (5 bases). Germline V lookup: CDR1 LNHDA, CDR2 SQIVND (reference sequence). The CDR3 has 14 residues. The V end was cut by 3 bases, the J end by 5 bases, with 13 bases between.

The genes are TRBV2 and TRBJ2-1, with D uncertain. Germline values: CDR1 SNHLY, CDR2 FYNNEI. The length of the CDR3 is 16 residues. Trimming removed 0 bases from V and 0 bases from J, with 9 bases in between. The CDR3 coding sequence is TGTGCCAGCAGTGAAGCGCTAGGGCGCTCCTACAATGAGCAGTTCTTC. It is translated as CASSEALGRSYNEQFF.

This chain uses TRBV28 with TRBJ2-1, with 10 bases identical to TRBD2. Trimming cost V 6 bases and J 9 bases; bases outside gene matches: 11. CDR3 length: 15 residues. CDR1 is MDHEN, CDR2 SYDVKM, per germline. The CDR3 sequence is CASSQREGRFSEQFF. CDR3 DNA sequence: TGTGCCAGCAGCCAGCGGGAGGGGAGGTTTAGTGAGCAGTTCTTC.

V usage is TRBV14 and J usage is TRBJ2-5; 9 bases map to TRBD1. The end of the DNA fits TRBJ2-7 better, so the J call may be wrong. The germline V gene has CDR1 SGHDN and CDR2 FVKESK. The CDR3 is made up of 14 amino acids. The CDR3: CASSQGQGAYEQYF. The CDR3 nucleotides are TGTGCCAGCAGCCAAGGACAGGGGGCCTACGAGCAGTACTTC.

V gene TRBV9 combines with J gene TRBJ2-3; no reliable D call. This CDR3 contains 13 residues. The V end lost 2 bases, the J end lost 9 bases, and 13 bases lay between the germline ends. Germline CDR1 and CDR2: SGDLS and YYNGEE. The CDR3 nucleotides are TGTGCCAGCAGCGTCGAACTTTCTGGAACGCAGTATTTT. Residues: CASSVELSGTQYF.

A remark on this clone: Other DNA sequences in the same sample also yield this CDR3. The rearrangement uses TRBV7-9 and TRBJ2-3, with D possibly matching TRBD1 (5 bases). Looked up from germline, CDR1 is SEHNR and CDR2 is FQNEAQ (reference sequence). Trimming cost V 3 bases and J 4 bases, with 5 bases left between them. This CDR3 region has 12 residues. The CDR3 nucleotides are TGTGCCAGCAGCTTGGGGCCAGATACGCAGTATTTT. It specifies CASSLGPDTQYF.

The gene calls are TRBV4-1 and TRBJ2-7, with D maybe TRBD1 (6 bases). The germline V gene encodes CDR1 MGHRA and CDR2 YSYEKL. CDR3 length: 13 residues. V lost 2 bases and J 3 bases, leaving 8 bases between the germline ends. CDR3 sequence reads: CASSQYRDYEQYF. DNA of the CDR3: TGCGCCAGCAGCCAATACAGGGACTACGAGCAGTACTTC.

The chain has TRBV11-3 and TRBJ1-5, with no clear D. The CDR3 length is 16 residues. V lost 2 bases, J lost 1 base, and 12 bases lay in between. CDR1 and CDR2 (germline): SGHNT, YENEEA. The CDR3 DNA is TGTGCCAGCAGCTTAATGGTAGGCGGAAGCAATCAGCCCCAGCATTTT. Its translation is CASSLMVGGSNQPQHF.

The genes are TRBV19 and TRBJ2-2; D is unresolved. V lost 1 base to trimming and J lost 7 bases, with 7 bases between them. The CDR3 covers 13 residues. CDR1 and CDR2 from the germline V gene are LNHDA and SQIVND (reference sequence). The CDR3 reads CASSIGWNGELFF. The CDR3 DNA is TGTGCCAGTAGTATAGGTTGGAACGGGGAGCTGTTTTTT. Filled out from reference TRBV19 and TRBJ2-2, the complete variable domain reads DGGITQSPKYLFRKEGQNVTLSCEQNLNHDAMYWYRQDPGQGLRLIYYSQIVNDFQKGDIAEGYSVSREKKESFPLTVTSAQKNPTAFYLCASSIGWNGELFFGEGSRLTVL.

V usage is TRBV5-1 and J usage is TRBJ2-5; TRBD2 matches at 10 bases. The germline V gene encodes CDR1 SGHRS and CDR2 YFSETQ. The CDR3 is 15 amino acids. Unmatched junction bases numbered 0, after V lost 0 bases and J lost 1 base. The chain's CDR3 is CASSLGLAGQETQYF. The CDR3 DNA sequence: TGCGCCAGCAGCTTGGGACTAGCGGGCCAAGAGACCCAGTACTTC. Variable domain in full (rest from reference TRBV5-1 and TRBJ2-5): KAGVTQTPRYLIKTRGQQVTLSCSPISGHRSVSWYQQTPGQGLQFLFEYFSETQRNKGNFPGRFSGRQFSNSRSEMNVSTLELGDSALYLCASSLGLAGQETQYFGPGTRLLVL.

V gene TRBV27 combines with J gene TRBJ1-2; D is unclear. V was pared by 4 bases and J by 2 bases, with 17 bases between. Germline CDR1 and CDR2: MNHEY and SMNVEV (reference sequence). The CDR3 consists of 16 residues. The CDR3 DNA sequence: TGTGCCAGCAGTTCATCGTTCGGGGTTTTAAACTATGGCTACACCTTC. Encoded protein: CASSSSFGVLNYGYTF.

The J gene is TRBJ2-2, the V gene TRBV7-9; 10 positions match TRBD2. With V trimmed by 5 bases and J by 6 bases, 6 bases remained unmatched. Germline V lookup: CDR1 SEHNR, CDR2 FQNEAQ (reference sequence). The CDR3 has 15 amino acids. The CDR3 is CASSRGLARPGELFF. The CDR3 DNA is TGTGCCAGCAGCCGGGGACTAGCGAGGCCCGGGGAGCTGTTTTTT.